This TCR beta chain was sequenced for a study of identical twins. Notes on the study in general: Monozygotic twins shared more out-of-frame TCR alpha than recombination models predicted. Insertions were reduced in abundant cord blood beta clonotypes but not in memory repertoires.

A universal primer site was incorporated via template switching, and the cDNA contained unique molecular identifiers. TCRdb independently ran MiXCR on the 5' RACE reads; one entry per CDR3 protein. The data show under 1 million distinct CDR3 sequences, around 12% seen once. A word on this clonotype: Antigen unknown.

The CDR3 sequence is 17 residues long. From germline, CDR1 is MGHRA and CDR2 YSYEKL. V dropped 3 bases and J dropped 5 bases, with 22 bases sitting between them. This same sample was also taken into another study, of yellow fever vaccine responses in identical twins.

The V and J genes are TRBV4-1 and TRBJ2-5, with D perhaps matching TRBD1 (6 bases). This receptor was obtained from a woman aged 18 to 35 in good health. The sequenced sample consisted of PBMCs. The CDR3 DNA is TGCGCCAGCAGCCAGGCCCGCTATGACAGGTTGGAGGAGACCCAGTACTTC. Translation gives CASSQARYDRLEETQYF.